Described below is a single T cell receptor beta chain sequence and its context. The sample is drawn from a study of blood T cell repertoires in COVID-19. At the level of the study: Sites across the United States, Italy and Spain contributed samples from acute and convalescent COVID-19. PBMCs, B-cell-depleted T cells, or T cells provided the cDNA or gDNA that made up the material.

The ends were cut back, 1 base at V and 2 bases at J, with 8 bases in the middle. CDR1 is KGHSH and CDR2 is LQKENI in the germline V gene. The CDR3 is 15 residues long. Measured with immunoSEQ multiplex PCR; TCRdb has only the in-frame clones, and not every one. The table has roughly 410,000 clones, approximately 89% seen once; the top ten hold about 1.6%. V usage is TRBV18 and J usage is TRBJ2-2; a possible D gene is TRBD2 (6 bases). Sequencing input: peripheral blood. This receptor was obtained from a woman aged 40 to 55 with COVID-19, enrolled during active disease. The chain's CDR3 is CASSPRRDNTGELFF. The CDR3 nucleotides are TGTGCCAGCTCACCACGGAGGGATAACACCGGGGAGCTGTTTTTT. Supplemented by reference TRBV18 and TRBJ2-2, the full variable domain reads NAGVMQNPRHLVRRRGQEARLRCSPMKGHSHVYWYRQLPEEGLKFMVYLQKENIIDESGMPKERFSAEFPKEGPSILRIQQVVRGDSAAYFCASSPRRDNTGELFFGEGSRLTVL.